This T cell receptor beta chain originates from a study of CD8 T cells in ankylosing spondylitis. This clonotype was seen only a few times. TCRdb passed the 5' RACE reads through MiXCR, listing each CDR3 protein once. The sample carries some 200,000 distinct CDR3 sequences, 9.5% to 15% recorded once. In germline, CDR1 is SGDLS, CDR2 YYNGEE. Between the trimmed V and J ends, which lost 0 bases and 0 bases, there was a span of 7 bases. The CDR3 sequence is 16 residues long. Material for sequencing was blood, either unsorted or a sorted T cell fraction (not recorded which). The receptor's source is a male donor with ankylosing spondylitis or in good health (not recorded which). This chain joins TRBV9 and TRBJ1-6, with D unresolved. The CDR3 sequence: CASSVADGSYNSPLHF. The CDR3 DNA follows: TGTGCCAGCAGCGTAGCCGATGGCTCCTATAATTCACCCCTCCACTTT.